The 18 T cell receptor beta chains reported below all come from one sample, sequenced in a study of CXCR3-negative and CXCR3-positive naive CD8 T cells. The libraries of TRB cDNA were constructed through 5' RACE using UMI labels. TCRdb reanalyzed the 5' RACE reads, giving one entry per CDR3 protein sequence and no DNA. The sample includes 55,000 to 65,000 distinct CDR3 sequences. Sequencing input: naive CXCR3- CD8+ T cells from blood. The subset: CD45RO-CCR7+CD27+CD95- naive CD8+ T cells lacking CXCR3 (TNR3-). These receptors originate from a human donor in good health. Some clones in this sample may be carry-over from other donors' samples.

CDR3 protein: CASSEAGTGTSYEQYF. This chain uses TRBV6-1 with TRBJ2-7; with no DNA, the TCRdb D assignment of TRBD1 cannot be verified. The CDR3 loop spans 16 amino acids. Per the germline V gene, CDR1 is MNHNS and CDR2 is SASEGT.

The CDR3 reads CSAGGMGEYEQYF. The chain combines TRBV29-1 with TRBJ2-7; TCRdb picks TRBD1, but there is no DNA to check that call. Germline values: CDR1 SQVTM, CDR2 ANQGSEA. The CDR3 length is 13 residues.

The CDR3 protein is CASSLARGGSSYNEQFF. The chain carries TRBV7-9 and TRBJ2-1. Germline V gene lookup returns CDR1 SEHNR and CDR2 FQNEAQ (reference sequence). This CDR3 spans 17 amino acids.

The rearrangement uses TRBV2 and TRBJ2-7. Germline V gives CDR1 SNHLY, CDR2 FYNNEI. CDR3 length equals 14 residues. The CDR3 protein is CASSEMAASYEQYF.

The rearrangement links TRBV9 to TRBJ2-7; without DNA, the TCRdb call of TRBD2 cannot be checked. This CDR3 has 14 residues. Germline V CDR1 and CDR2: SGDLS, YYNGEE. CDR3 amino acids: CASSPPSDSYEQYF.

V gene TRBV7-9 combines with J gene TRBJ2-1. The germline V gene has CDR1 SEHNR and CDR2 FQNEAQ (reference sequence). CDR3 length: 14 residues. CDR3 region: CASSRIVIHNEQFF.

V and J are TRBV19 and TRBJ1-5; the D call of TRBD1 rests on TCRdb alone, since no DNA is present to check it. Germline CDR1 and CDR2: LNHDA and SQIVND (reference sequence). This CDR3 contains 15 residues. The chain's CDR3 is CASGPGTRSNQPQHF.

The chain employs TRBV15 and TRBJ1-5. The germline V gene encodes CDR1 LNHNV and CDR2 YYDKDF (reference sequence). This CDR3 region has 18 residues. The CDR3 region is CATSNELARPLSNQPQHF.

The CDR3 region is CSVEEAGDSYEQYF. The chain recombines TRBV29-1 with TRBJ2-7; absent DNA, TCRdb's TRBD1 call cannot be checked. Germline V lookup: CDR1 SQVTM, CDR2 ANQGSEA. The CDR3 length is 14 residues.

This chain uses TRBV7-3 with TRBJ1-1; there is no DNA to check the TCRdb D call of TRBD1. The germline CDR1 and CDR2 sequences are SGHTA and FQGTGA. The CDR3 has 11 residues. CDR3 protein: CASSKGGEAFF.

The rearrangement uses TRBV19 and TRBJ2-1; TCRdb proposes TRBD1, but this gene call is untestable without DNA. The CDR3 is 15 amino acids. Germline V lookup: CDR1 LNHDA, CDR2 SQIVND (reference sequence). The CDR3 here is CASHRGQFVVDEQFF.

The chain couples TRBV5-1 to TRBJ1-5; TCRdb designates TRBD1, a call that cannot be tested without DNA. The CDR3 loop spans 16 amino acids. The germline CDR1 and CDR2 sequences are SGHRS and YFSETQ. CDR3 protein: CASSPGQGISNQPQHF.

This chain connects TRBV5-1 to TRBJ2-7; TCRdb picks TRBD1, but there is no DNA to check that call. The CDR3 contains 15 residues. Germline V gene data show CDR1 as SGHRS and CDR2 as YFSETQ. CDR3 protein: CASSGSGTPSYEQYF.

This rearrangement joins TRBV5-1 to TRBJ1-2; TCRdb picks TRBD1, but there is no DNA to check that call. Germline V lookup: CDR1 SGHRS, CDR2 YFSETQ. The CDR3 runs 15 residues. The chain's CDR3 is CASSSPGEANYGYTF. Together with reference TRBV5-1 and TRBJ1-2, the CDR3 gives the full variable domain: KAGVTQTPRYLIKTRGQQVTLSCSPISGHRSVSWYQQTPGQGLQFLFEYFSETQRNKGNFPGRFSGRQFSNSRSEMNVSTLELGDSALYLCASSSPGEANYGYTFGSGTRLTVV.

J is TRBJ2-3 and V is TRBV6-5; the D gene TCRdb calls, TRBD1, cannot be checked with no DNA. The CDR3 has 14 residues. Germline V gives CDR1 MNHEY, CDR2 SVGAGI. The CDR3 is CASSYVRAGDTQYF.

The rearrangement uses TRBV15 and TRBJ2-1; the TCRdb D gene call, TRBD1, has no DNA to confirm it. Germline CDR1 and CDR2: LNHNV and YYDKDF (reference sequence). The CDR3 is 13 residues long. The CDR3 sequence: CATEGQGDNEQFF.

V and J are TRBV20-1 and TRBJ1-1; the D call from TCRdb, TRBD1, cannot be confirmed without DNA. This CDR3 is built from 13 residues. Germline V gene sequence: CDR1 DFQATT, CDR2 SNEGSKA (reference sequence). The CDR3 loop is CSARGQEETEAFF.

This CDR3 is CASSPGGPQPNYGYTF. The chain employs TRBV7-6 and TRBJ1-2; TCRdb outputs TRBD1, but without DNA this stays unchecked. The CDR3 contains 16 residues. CDR1 is SGHVS, CDR2 FNYEAQ, per germline.